Listed here are 21 T cell receptor beta chains from one sample, sequenced in a study of blood T cells in healthy people across ages. A J-beta primer mix and a sample-barcoded 5' primer were used in a second PCR of roughly 7 to 12 cycles. TCRdb re-analysed the 5' RACE reads in MiXCR, keeping a single row per CDR3 protein. The repertoire holds around 780,000 distinct CDR3 sequences, with roughly 25% as singletons. These data were also reused for a study on T cells of mothers and their children.

Sequenced input: blood. These receptors were taken from a boy aged 10-17 years in good health.

This clonotype was recorded only once. J is TRBJ2-1 and V is TRBV2; 14 bases map to TRBD2. V dropped 0 bases and J dropped 8; count of bases not matched to a gene: 6. The CDR3 is made up of 17 amino acids. CDR1 is SNHLY and CDR2 is FYNNEI in the germline V gene. The CDR3 loop reads CASSEARTSGGYHEQFF. CDR3 DNA: TGTGCCAGCAGTGAAGCGCGGACTAGCGGGGGGTATCATGAGCAGTTCTTC.

This CDR3 is CSVNAPGLYNEQFF. Here the CDR3 DNA reads TGCAGTGTCAATGCCCCGGGATTATACAATGAGCAGTTCTTC. The genes are TRBV20-1 and TRBJ2-1; a possible D gene is TRBD2 (5 bases). This CDR3 is 14 amino acids long. V lost 7 bases and J 4 bases, leaving 17 bases between the germline ends. Germline V gene data show CDR1 as DFQATT and CDR2 as SNEGSKA (reference sequence).

This clonotype was seen only a few times. The chain has TRBV10-3 and TRBJ2-3; TRBD1 matches 10 bases. The CDR3 is 15 amino acids. Trimming cost V 6 bases and J 1 base; bases outside gene matches: 4. Germline V gives CDR1 ENHRY, CDR2 SYGVKD. The CDR3 loop is CAISTGTGGTDTQYF. In DNA form, the CDR3 reads TGTGCCATCAGCACCGGGACAGGGGGCACAGATACGCAGTATTTT.

This clonotype was recorded a few times. The chain employs TRBV7-3 and TRBJ1-2; D might be TRBD1 (6 bases). Between the trimmed V and J ends, which lost 7 bases and 8 bases, there was a span of 20 bases. Germline V gene lookup returns CDR1 SGHTA and CDR2 FQGTGA. There are 14 residues in the CDR3. CDR3 loop: CASTVGGAIDGYTF. Written as DNA, the CDR3 is TGTGCCAGCACCGTGGGGGGCGCAATCGACGGCTACACCTTC.

V and J are TRBV6-5 and TRBJ1-4; 7 bases fit TRBD1. The J segment lost 5 bases and the V segment lost 2 bases, leaving 2 bases of the junction unmatched. Looked up from germline, CDR1 is MNHEY and CDR2 is SVGAGI. There are 14 residues in the CDR3. Here the CDR3 reads CASSYGTENEKLFF. CDR3 coding DNA: TGTGCCAGCAGTTACGGGACAGAGAATGAAAAACTGTTTTTT.

This clonotype was detected a few times. This chain links TRBV5-1 with TRBJ2-2; the D call may be TRBD1 or TRBD2 (5 bases each). The CDR3 extends over 16 amino acids. V dropped 4 bases and J dropped 6 bases, with 19 bases sitting between them. CDR1 SGHRS and CDR2 YFSETQ come from the germline V gene. The CDR3, as DNA: TGCGCCAGCAGCGACGGCGGTTGGGGGTTGGCCGGGGAGCTGTTTTTT. It yields the protein CASSDGGWGLAGELFF.

The chain uses TRBV29-1 and TRBJ2-6; TRBD1 matches at 8 bases. Trimming cost V 1 base and J 0 bases; bases outside gene matches: 8. This CDR3 comprises 18 residues. Per germline, CDR1 SQVTM and CDR2 ANQGSEA. This CDR3 reads CSVEVSRDRFSGANVLTF. The CDR3 bases are TGCAGCGTTGAAGTTTCCCGGGACAGGTTCTCTGGGGCCAACGTCCTGACTTTC.

This clonotype was found a few times. V is TRBV19 and J is TRBJ2-7; the D call may be TRBD1 or TRBD2 (5 bases each). The DNA end is a closer match to TRBJ2-1, so the J assignment may be wrong. The CDR3 length is 14 residues. Germline V gene lookup returns CDR1 LNHDA and CDR2 SQIVND (reference sequence). CDR3 DNA sequence: TGTGCCAGTAGTCGTTCTCCGGGGCTGGGGGAGCAGTTCTTC. It yields the protein CASSRSPGLGEQFF.

This clonotype was observed once. This may stem from a read error, because a much larger clone lies one nucleotide away. V and J are TRBV10-3 and TRBJ2-5; D is ambiguous. Trimming removed 2 bases at V and 2 bases at J, with 15 bases between. This CDR3 is built from 16 residues. Germline V CDR1 and CDR2: ENHRY, SYGVKD. Written as DNA, the CDR3 is TGTGCCATCAGTGAGGCGGCGGATCCTAGTCAAGAGACCCAGTACTTC. This sequence encodes CAISEAADPSQETQYF.

In this sample, this clonotype turned up a few times. The V call is TRBV20-1, the J call TRBJ1-5; no clear D. V was cut by 1 base and J by 1 base, with 5 bases left in between. CDR1 and CDR2 (germline): DFQATT, SNEGSKA (reference sequence). CDR3 length: 13 residues. The CDR3 DNA reads as TGCAGTGCTAGAGTAGGCAGCAATCAGCCCCAGCATTTT. Residues: CSARVGSNQPQHF.

The chain uses TRBV5-1 and TRBJ2-6, with D perhaps matching TRBD1 (6 bases). The CDR3 length is 16 residues. The germline gives CDR1 SGHRS, CDR2 YFSETQ. V lost 4 bases, J lost 8 bases, and 19 bases lay in between. CDR3 nucleotide sequence: TGCGCCAGCAGCATCGGACAGCCCCACACCTCCAACGTCCTGACTTTC. Amino acids: CASSIGQPHTSNVLTF.

This clonotype was recorded a few times. V usage is TRBV25-1 and J usage is TRBJ2-2; tentative D call: TRBD1 (6 bases). The CDR3 is 18 amino acids. Deletions cut 3 bases from V and 6 bases from J, with 23 bases between. Germline lookup yields CDR1 MGHDK and CDR2 SYGVNS. In nucleotides, the CDR3 is TGTGCCAGCAGTGATCCTCAATCTACCAACAGGGTTGCCGGGGAGCTGTTTTTT. As protein: CASSDPQSTNRVAGELFF.

The chain has TRBV11-2 and TRBJ2-2, with TRBD2 matching 9 bases. The CDR3 has 15 amino acids. J gave up 4 bases and V 1 base, and 1 base lay outside the gene matches. The germline V gene encodes CDR1 SGHAT and CDR2 FQNNGV. As DNA, the CDR3 is TGTGCCAGCAGCTTAGGCGGGGGGGCCACCGGGGAGCTGTTTTTT. Translated: CASSLGGGATGELFF.

This clonotype was seen a handful of times. The rearrangement links TRBV20-1 to TRBJ2-7; D might be TRBD1 or TRBD2, each matching 5 bases. The germline V gene has CDR1 DFQATT and CDR2 SNEGSKA (reference sequence). The CDR3 totals 15 residues. V was trimmed by 3 bases and J by 0 bases, leaving 15 bases between them. CDR3 amino acids: CSASEGRASSYEQYF. The CDR3 DNA reads as TGCAGTGCTAGCGAGGGCAGGGCTAGCTCCTACGAGCAGTACTTC.

As concerns this clonotype: Mismatch with germline at one junction end may stem from a read error. J is TRBJ2-6 and V is TRBV12-3 or TRBV12-4; 7 bases match TRBD1. This CDR3 is built from 18 residues. The CDR3 coding sequence is TGTGCCAGCAGCTTAGATGAGGGGGCGAGCTCTGGGGCCAACGTCCTGACTTTC. Its protein is CASSLDEGASSGANVLTF.

The V call is TRBV25-1, the J call TRBJ2-5; 11 bases are a match to TRBD1. This CDR3 is built from 15 residues. CDR1 and CDR2 from the germline V gene are MGHDK and SYGVNS. Trimming cost V 7 bases and J 3 bases; bases outside gene matches: 7. The CDR3 sequence: CASKTGTGGKETQYF. The CDR3 DNA sequence: TGTGCCAGCAAGACAGGGACAGGGGGGAAAGAGACCCAGTACTTC.

This clonotype was counted only a few times. This rearrangement joins TRBV30 to TRBJ1-5, with 8 bases identical to TRBD1. Germline assignment: CDR1 GTSNPN and CDR2 SVGIG (reference sequence). The trim removed 2 bases at V and 0 bases at J, leaving 12 bases unmatched. The CDR3 is 18 amino acids. The CDR3 loop reads CAWSRDRSLGDSNQPQHF. The CDR3 DNA sequence: TGTGCCTGGAGTCGGGACAGGTCCTTGGGGGATAGCAATCAGCCCCAGCATTTT.

The chain couples TRBV4-2 to TRBJ2-1; TRBD2 matches at 8 bases. After removal of 1 base from V and 4 bases from J, the junction contained 6 bases not matched to a gene. This CDR3 is 16 amino acids long. Per germline, CDR1 LGHNA and CDR2 YNFKEQ. CDR3 residues: CASSQAQAGAYNEQFF. CDR3 nucleotide sequence: TGTGCCAGCAGCCAAGCGCAAGCGGGGGCGTACAATGAGCAGTTCTTC.

This chain joins TRBV30 and TRBJ2-5; D remains unclear. Deletions cut 0 bases from V and 2 bases from J, with 7 bases between. This CDR3 has 13 residues. Looked up from germline, CDR1 is GTSNPN and CDR2 is SVGIG (reference sequence). CDR3 coding DNA: TGTGCCTGGAGTGTCCGTCGGCAAGAGACCCAGTACTTC. Amino acids: CAWSVRRQETQYF.

This clonotype was detected only a few times. The chain joins TRBV7-9 to TRBJ2-7; tentative D call: TRBD1 (5 bases). From germline, CDR1 is SEHNR and CDR2 FQNEAQ (reference sequence). With 5 bases removed from V and 4 bases from J, the gap between germline ends came to 9 bases. The CDR3 is 12 amino acids. The CDR3 loop is CASSPQEYEQYF. The CDR3 region has the DNA TGTGCCAGCAGCCCACAGGAATACGAGCAGTACTTC.

The CDR3 region is CASSQDQVAGGGETQYF. The CDR3 region has the DNA TGCGCCAGCAGCCAAGATCAAGTAGCGGGGGGCGGGGAGACCCAGTACTTC. V is TRBV4-1 and J is TRBJ2-5, with TRBD2 matching 10 bases. This CDR3 contains 17 residues. The germline gives CDR1 MGHRA, CDR2 YSYEKL. The V gene end was trimmed by 0 bases and the J gene end by 5 bases; junction bases not matched to a gene: 9.